This TCR beta chain originates from a study of T cell responses to AZD1222 COVID-19 vaccine. Whole-study findings and limits: Vaccine-related CD4 TCRs covered spike, predominating at 160-218 and 743-854.

In the case of this clone: The target antigen is unknown.

Profiling relied on immunoSEQ multiplex PCR, and the TCRdb table lists in-frame clones only, not all of them. In the table there are about 130,000 clones, 70% to 90% of which are singletons. Trimming took 4 bases from V and 1 from J; bases not matched to a gene: 4. Per germline, CDR1 SGHDT and CDR2 YYEEEE. This CDR3 is 15 amino acids long. The source was peripheral blood, collected on day 0 of AZD1222 vaccination. The sequence derives from an adult in good health. This chain links TRBV5-6 with TRBJ2-7; 11 bases fit TRBD2. The CDR3 region has the DNA TGTGCCAGCAGCCTCGGGACTAGCGGTTCCTACGAGCAGTACTTC. Translating it yields CASSLGTSGSYEQYF.